The 29 T cell receptor beta chains reported below all come from one sample, sequenced in a study of T cell responses to AZD1222 COVID-19 vaccine. Sequencing used immunoSEQ multiplex PCR; TCRdb keeps in-frame clones, though not all of them. The data contain around 130,000 clones, nearly 90% of them singletons. The material sequenced was peripheral blood, taken 28 days after the second AZD1222 dose. The receptors were sampled from an adult who received the AZD1222 COVID-19 vaccine.

The table lists this clone with a few counts. The chain has TRBV6-5 and TRBJ1-2; D is undetermined. Germline lookup yields CDR1 MNHEY and CDR2 SVGAGI. The CDR3 consists of 13 residues. V was cut by 6 bases and J by 2 bases, with 10 bases left in between. The CDR3 sequence is CASRPNKNYGYTF. CDR3 nucleotides: TGTGCCAGCAGACCAAATAAAAACTATGGCTACACCTTC.

The rearrangement joins TRBV6-5 to TRBJ2-5; D is perhaps TRBD1 (6 bases). The CDR3 length is 13 residues. Deletions cut 5 bases from V and 4 bases from J, with 11 bases between. CDR1 and CDR2 from the germline V gene are MNHEY and SVGAGI. The CDR3 loop is CASSTGFGETQYF. The CDR3 region has the DNA TGTGCCAGCAGTACAGGGTTCGGAGAGACCCAGTACTTC.

This sequence joins TRBV5-1 and TRBJ1-2, with unresolved D. CDR1 SGHRS and CDR2 YFSETQ come from the germline V gene. Trimming removed 0 bases at V and 2 bases at J, with 11 bases between. This CDR3 is 15 amino acids long. The CDR3 loop is CASSLGVVSNYGYTF. The CDR3 DNA is TGCGCCAGCAGCTTGGGGGTGGTTTCCAACTATGGCTACACCTTC. Supplemented by reference TRBV5-1 and TRBJ1-2, the full variable domain reads KAGVTQTPRYLIKTRGQQVTLSCSPISGHRSVSWYQQTPGQGLQFLFEYFSETQRNKGNFPGRFSGRQFSNSRSEMNVSTLELGDSALYLCASSLGVVSNYGYTFGSGTRLTVV.

The chain uses TRBV7-2 and TRBJ1-1; D uncertain. CDR3 length: 14 amino acids. Germline V gives CDR1 SGHTA, CDR2 FQGNSA. V was cut by 3 bases and J by 5 bases, with 13 bases left in between. CDR3 DNA: TGTGCCAGCAGCTTTGCCCCGTCGAGGACTGAAGCTTTCTTT. This encodes CASSFAPSRTEAFF.

The chain couples TRBV13 to TRBJ2-5; TRBD2 matches at 9 bases. The V gene's germline CDR1 is PRHDT and CDR2 FYEKMQ (reference sequence). V gave up 5 bases and J gave up 7 bases; unmatched junction bases: 8. The CDR3 spans 14 residues. CDR3 protein: CASSASGAAPTQYF. DNA of the CDR3: TGTGCCAGCAGCGCTAGCGGGGCCGCCCCGACCCAGTACTTC.

The chain links TRBV27 to TRBJ2-4; maybe TRBD2 (5 bases). Germline values: CDR1 MNHEY, CDR2 SMNVEV (reference sequence). The V gene lost 5 bases and the J gene lost 1 base, with 6 bases spanning the gap. The length of the CDR3 is 13 residues. CDR3: CASSGLAKNIQYF. The CDR3 DNA is TGTGCCAGCAGTGGACTCGCCAAAAACATTCAGTACTTC.

J is TRBJ2-6 and V is TRBV7-2, with D possibly TRBD2 on 5 matching bases. Germline lookup yields CDR1 SGHTA and CDR2 FQGNSA. CDR3 length: 12 amino acids. With 11 bases removed from V and 8 bases from J, the gap between germline ends came to 13 bases. CDR3 nucleotide sequence: TGTGCCGTCGGTCTCGGGACCAACGTCCTGACTTTC. This sequence encodes CAVGLGTNVLTF.

This chain links TRBV18 with TRBJ2-7; weak D call: TRBD1 (6 bases). V was trimmed by 3 bases and J by 1 base, leaving 10 bases between them. Germline V CDR1 and CDR2: KGHSH, LQKENI. This CDR3 has 14 amino acids. The CDR3 region is CASSPATGSYEQYF. The CDR3 DNA sequence: TGTGCCAGCTCACCCGCGACAGGTTCCTACGAGCAGTACTTC.

This clone has only one observation. The chain carries TRBV11-2 and TRBJ2-7, with 8 bases identical to TRBD2. The CDR3 spans 14 residues. With V trimmed by 5 bases and J by 7 bases, 10 bases remained unmatched. Germline V lookup: CDR1 SGHAT, CDR2 FQNNGV. CDR3 coding DNA: TGTGCCAGCAGCCCCGGACTAGCTCGCAGAGAGCAGTACTTC. This sequence encodes CASSPGLARREQYF.

The J gene is TRBJ1-4, the V gene TRBV19, with TRBD1 matching over 9 bases. V gave up 6 bases and J gave up 7 bases; unmatched junction bases: 9. CDR1 and CDR2 from the germline V gene are LNHDA and SQIVND (reference sequence). The CDR3 consists of 15 residues. CDR3 sequence: CASSRDRGAGEKLFF. The DNA of the CDR3 is TGTGCCAGTAGCCGCGACAGGGGGGCGGGTGAAAAACTGTTTTTT.

In its sample, this clone was seen once. This chain uses TRBV30 with TRBJ1-1; D is uncertain. Germline V gives CDR1 GTSNPN, CDR2 SVGIG (reference sequence). V gave up 3 bases and J gave up 2 bases, with 7 bases separating them. CDR3 length equals 12 residues. CDR3: CAWRLVNTEAFF. The DNA for the CDR3 is TGTGCCTGGAGGCTAGTTAACACTGAAGCTTTCTTT. The variable domain in full, with the rest retrieved from reference TRBV30 and TRBJ1-1, is SQTIHQWPATLVQPVGSPLSLECTVEGTSNPNLYWYRQAAGRGLQLLFYSVGIGQISSEVPQNLSASRPQDRQFILSSKKLLLSDSGFYLCAWRLVNTEAFFGQGTRLTVV.

This chain joins TRBV29-1 and TRBJ2-3, with D unresolved. Germline V CDR1 and CDR2: SQVTM, ANQGSEA. Trimming left V 6 bases short and J 5 bases short, with 15 bases between. CDR3 length: 13 residues. CDR3: CSVRGVLGDTQYF. DNA for the CDR3: TGCAGCGTACGTGGGGTTCTCGGAGATACGCAGTATTTT.

CDR3 residues: CASSLGGAPSSNEQFF. The CDR3 DNA sequence: TGTGCCAGCAGCTTAGGGGGAGCCCCGTCGTCCAATGAGCAGTTCTTC. The gene calls are TRBV13 and TRBJ2-1; weak D call: TRBD2 (5 bases). Germline V CDR1 and CDR2: PRHDT, FYEKMQ (reference sequence). The CDR3 covers 16 residues. V was clipped by 0 bases and J by 6 bases, with 15 bases between them.

About this clone: Other DNA sequences in this specimen translate into the identical CDR3. This sequence joins TRBV20-1 and TRBJ1-2; D remains ambiguous. The CDR3 is made up of 12 amino acids. The germline V and J ends were trimmed by 3 bases and 4 bases, with 9 bases remaining between them. Per the germline V gene, CDR1 is DFQATT and CDR2 is SNEGSKA (reference sequence). CDR3: CSASSTGYGYTF. The CDR3 nucleotides are TGCAGTGCTAGTAGCACCGGCTATGGCTACACCTTC.

The rearrangement links TRBV19 to TRBJ1-3; D gene uncertain. Per the germline V gene, CDR1 is LNHDA and CDR2 is SQIVND (reference sequence). CDR3 length equals 15 residues. V was shortened by 11 bases and J by 0 bases, with 17 bases between the two germline ends. CDR3 in DNA: TGTGCCGTCAAGGGCGGCACTTTCTCTGGAAACACCATATATTTT. Translating gives CAVKGGTFSGNTIYF.

This chain connects TRBV7-9 to TRBJ2-1, with D unclear. CDR1 is SEHNR and CDR2 is FQNEAQ in the germline V gene (reference sequence). V was shortened by 5 bases and J by 0 bases, with 17 bases between the two germline ends. The length of the CDR3 is 17 residues. In DNA form, the CDR3 reads TGTGCCAGCAGCCCTATTTTTGGGTCGAGCTCCTACAATGAGCAGTTCTTC. Amino acids: CASSPIFGSSSYNEQFF.

This clone was seen a handful of times. The rearrangement links TRBV5-8 to TRBJ1-2, with 10 bases lining up with TRBD1. This CDR3 has 15 amino acids. J was trimmed by 7 bases and V by 5 bases; bases with no gene match: 11. Germline loops: CDR1 SGHTS, CDR2 YDEGEE. CDR3 bases: TGTGCCAGCAGTGAGAGACAGGGGGCGCGGACTGGCTACACCTTC. Amino acids: CASSERQGARTGYTF.

The chain recombines TRBV7-2 with TRBJ1-6; D uncertain. The CDR3 spans 13 residues. V was cut by 5 bases and J by 10 bases, with 12 bases left in between. Germline V gives CDR1 SGHTA, CDR2 FQGNSA. This CDR3 reads CASSPGARSPLHF. Here the CDR3 DNA reads TGTGCCAGCAGCCCCGGTGCGCGATCACCCCTCCACTTT. Combining the CDR3 with reference TRBV7-2 and TRBJ1-6 gives the whole variable domain GAGVSQSPSNKVTEKGKDVELRCDPISGHTALYWYRQSLGQGLEFLIYFQGNSAPDKSGLPSDRFSAERTGGSVSTLTIQRTQQEDSAVYLCASSPGARSPLHFGNGTRLTVT.

The chain joins TRBV6-6 to TRBJ2-1; 10 bases map to TRBD1. The V segment lost 9 bases and the J segment 10 bases; nucleotides outside the gene matches: 9. Germline loops: CDR1 MNHNY, CDR2 SVGAGI (reference sequence). The CDR3 runs 13 residues. The CDR3 loop is CASFPGQGTEQFF. The CDR3 coding sequence is TGTGCCAGTTTCCCGGGACAGGGGACAGAGCAGTTCTTC.

The CDR3 DNA follows: TGCAGCGTTCATTTAGGACAGGCCGCTTATGGCTACACCTTC. This codes for CSVHLGQAAYGYTF. V usage is TRBV29-1 and J usage is TRBJ1-2; 7 nucleotides align to TRBD1. Trimming at V came to 5 bases and at J to 5 bases, leaving 11 bases not matched to a gene. CDR3 size: 14 residues. The germline V gene has CDR1 SQVTM and CDR2 ANQGSEA.

The rearrangement joins TRBV11-3 to TRBJ2-5; no definite D call. V lost 2 bases and J lost 0, with 7 bases in between. CDR3 length equals 14 residues. In germline, CDR1 is SGHNT, CDR2 YENEEA. Written as DNA, the CDR3 is TGTGCCAGCAGCTTATCCGGCCACCAAGAGACCCAGTACTTC. The encoded protein is CASSLSGHQETQYF. Variable domain in full (rest from reference TRBV11-3 and TRBJ2-5): EAGVVQSPRYKIIEKKQPVAFWCNPISGHNTLYWYLQNLGQGPELLIRYENEEAVDDSQLPKDRFSAERLKGVDSTLKIQPAELGDSAVYLCASSLSGHQETQYFGPGTRLLVL.

V gene TRBV4-1 combines with J gene TRBJ1-4; maybe TRBD1 (6 bases). V lost 0 bases, J lost 8 bases, and 13 bases lay in between. CDR3 length: 15 residues. Per the germline V gene, CDR1 is MGHRA and CDR2 is YSYEKL. In DNA form, the CDR3 reads TGCGCCAGCAGCCAAGAGGGGGGGCGGTGGGAAAAACTGTTTTTT. This gives the protein CASSQEGGRWEKLFF.

The rearrangement joins TRBV3-1 (or the pseudogene TRBV3-2) to TRBJ2-2; maybe TRBD1 (5 bases). Trimming took off 10 bases at V and 6 bases at J, with 24 bases between the two ends. In germline, CDR1 is LGHDT, CDR2 YNNKEL (reference sequence). The CDR3 has 16 residues. This CDR3 reads CATKGKARFGAGELFF. The CDR3, as DNA: TGTGCCACAAAGGGGAAGGCGAGGTTTGGCGCCGGGGAGCTGTTTTTT.

This chain uses TRBV11-1 with TRBJ1-1; 9 bases match TRBD1. Trimming took 6 bases from V and 3 from J; bases not matched to a gene: 5. Germline-derived CDR1 and CDR2 are SGHAT and FQDESV (reference sequence). The CDR3 covers 14 residues. CDR3 DNA: TGTGCCAGCAGTCTTGACAGGGGGGACACTGAAGCTTTCTTT. It encodes CASSLDRGDTEAFF.

This chain uses TRBV6-5 with TRBJ1-1; TRBD1 might be the D (5 bases). CDR1 MNHEY and CDR2 SVGAGI come from the germline V gene. V was cut by 7 bases and J by 3 bases, with 15 bases left in between. The CDR3 extends over 14 amino acids. This chain's CDR3 is CASTHGAPYTEAFF. For the CDR3, the DNA is TGTGCCAGCACCCACGGGGCGCCCTACACTGAAGCTTTCTTT.

The chain carries TRBV5-1 and TRBJ2-1; 8 bases fit TRBD1. Germline V CDR1 and CDR2: SGHRS, YFSETQ. The J segment lost 2 bases and the V segment lost 4 bases, leaving 5 bases of the junction unmatched. This CDR3 region has 15 residues. The CDR3 region is CASSPMDRAYNEQFF. The CDR3 DNA reads as TGCGCCAGCAGCCCAATGGACAGGGCCTACAATGAGCAGTTCTTC.

The gene calls are TRBV20-1 and TRBJ1-2; D not certain. This CDR3 spans 11 amino acids. V lost 6 bases, J lost 5 bases, and 10 bases lay in between. Germline V gives CDR1 DFQATT, CDR2 SNEGSKA (reference sequence). The CDR3 DNA is TGCAGTGCCAGGTGGGGTTATGGCTACACCTTC. As protein: CSARWGYGYTF.

The gene calls are TRBV4-3 and TRBJ1-4; possible D gene TRBD1, 6 bases. This CDR3 region has 15 residues. With 4 bases removed from V and 0 bases from J, the gap between germline ends came to 9 bases. Germline lookup yields CDR1 LGHNA and CDR2 YSLEER. In DNA form, the CDR3 reads TGCGCCAGCAGCCTCGGACAGTCAACTAATGAAAAACTGTTTTTT. Translation: CASSLGQSTNEKLFF.

The V gene is TRBV5-1, the J gene TRBJ2-7; 8 nucleotides match TRBD2. The CDR3 is made up of 13 amino acids. The J segment lost 5 bases and the V segment lost 4 bases, leaving 5 bases of the junction unmatched. The germline gives CDR1 SGHRS, CDR2 YFSETQ. The CDR3 DNA sequence: TGCGCCAGCAGCACCCAGCGGGAGAACGAGCAGTACTTC. Amino acids: CASSTQRENEQYF.